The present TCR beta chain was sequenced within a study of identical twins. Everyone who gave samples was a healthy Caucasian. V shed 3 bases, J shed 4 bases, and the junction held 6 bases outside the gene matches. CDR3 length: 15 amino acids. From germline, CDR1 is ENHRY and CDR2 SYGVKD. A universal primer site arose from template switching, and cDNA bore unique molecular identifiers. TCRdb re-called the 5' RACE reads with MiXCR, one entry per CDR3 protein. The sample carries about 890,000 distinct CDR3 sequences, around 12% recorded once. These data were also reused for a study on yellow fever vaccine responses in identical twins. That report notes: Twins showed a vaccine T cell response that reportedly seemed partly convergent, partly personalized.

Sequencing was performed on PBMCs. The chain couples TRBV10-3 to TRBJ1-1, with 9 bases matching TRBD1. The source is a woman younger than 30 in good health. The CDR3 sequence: CAISDLGQGGTEAFF. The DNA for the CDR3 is TGTGCCATCAGTGATTTGGGACAGGGTGGCACTGAAGCTTTCTTT.